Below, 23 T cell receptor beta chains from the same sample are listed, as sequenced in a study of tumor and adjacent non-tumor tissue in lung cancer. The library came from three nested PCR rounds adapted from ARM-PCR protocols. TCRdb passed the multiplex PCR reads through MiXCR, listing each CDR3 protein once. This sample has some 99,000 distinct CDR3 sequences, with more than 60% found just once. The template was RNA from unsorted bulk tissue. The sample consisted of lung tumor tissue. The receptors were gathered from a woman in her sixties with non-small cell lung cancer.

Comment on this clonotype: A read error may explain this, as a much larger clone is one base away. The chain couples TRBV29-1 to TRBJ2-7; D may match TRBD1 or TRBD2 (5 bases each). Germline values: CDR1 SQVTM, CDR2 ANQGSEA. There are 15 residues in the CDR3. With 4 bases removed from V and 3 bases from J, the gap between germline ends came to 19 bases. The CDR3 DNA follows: TGCAGCGTTGCGGGTGGCCTAGAGGGGAACTACGAGCAGTACTTC. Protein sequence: CSVAGGLEGNYEQYF.

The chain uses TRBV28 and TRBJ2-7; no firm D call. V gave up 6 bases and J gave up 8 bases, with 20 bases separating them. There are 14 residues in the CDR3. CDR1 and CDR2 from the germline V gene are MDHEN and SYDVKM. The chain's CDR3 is CASSLNIVGGKQYF. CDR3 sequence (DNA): TGTGCCAGCAGCTTAAATATAGTGGGCGGCAAGCAGTACTTC.

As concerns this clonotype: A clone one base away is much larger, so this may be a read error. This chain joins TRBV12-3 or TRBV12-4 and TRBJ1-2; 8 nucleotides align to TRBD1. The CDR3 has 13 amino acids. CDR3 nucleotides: TGTGCCAGCAGATTACAGGGGGATCATGGCTACATCTTC. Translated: CASRLQGDHGYIF.

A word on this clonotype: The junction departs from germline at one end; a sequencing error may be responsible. The CDR3 is CASSYSIGPGEHYF. The CDR3 nucleotides are TGTGCCAGCAGTTACTCGATAGGCCCGGGTGAGCATTACTTC. The chain employs TRBV6-2 or TRBV6-3 and TRBJ2-7; D is uncertain. The CDR3 contains 14 residues. CDR1 is MNHEY and CDR2 is SVGEGT in the germline V gene.

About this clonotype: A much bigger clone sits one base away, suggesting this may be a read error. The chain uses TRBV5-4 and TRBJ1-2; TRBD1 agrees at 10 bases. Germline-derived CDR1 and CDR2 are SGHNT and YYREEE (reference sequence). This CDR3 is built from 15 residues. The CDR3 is CTSSLPGQGDDGYTF. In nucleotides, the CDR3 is TGTACCAGCAGCTTGCCCGGACAGGGGGACGATGGCTACACCTTC.

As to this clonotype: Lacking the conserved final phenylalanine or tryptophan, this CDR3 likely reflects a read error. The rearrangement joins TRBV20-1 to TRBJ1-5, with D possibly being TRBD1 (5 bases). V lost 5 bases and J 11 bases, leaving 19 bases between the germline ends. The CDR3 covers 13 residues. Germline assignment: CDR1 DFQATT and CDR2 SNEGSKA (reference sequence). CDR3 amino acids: CSASQGAGQAQHY. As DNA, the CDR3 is TGCAGTGCTTCTCAGGGAGCTGGGCAGGCCCAGCATTAT.

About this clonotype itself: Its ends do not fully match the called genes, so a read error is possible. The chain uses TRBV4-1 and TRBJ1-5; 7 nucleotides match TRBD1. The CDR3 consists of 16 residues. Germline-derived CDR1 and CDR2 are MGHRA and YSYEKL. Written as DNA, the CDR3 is TGCACCAGCAGGTACTCCGCCGGGACAGAAAATCATCCCCATCATTTT. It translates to CTSRYSAGTENHPHHF.

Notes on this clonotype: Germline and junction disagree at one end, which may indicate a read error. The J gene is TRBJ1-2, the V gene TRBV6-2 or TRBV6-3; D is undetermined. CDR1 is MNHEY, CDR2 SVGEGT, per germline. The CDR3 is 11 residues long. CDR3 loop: CAGSDDYCYTF. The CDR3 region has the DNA TGTGCCGGCAGTGACGACTATTGCTACACCTTC.

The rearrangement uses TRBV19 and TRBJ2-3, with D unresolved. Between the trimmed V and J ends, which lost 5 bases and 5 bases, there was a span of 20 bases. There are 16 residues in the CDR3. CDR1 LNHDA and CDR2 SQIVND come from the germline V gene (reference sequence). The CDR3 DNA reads TGTGCCAGTAGTTCCACTCGGTCGGCCGGCATAGATACGCAGTATTTT. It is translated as CASSSTRSAGIDTQYF.

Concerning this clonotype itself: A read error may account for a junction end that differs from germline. The CDR3 DNA reads TGCGCCAACAGCCAAGATCGTGGCAATCAGCCCCAACATTTT. Its translation: CANSQDRGNQPQHF. The chain links TRBV4-3 to TRBJ1-5; D call uncertain. The length of the CDR3 is 14 residues. The germline V gene has CDR1 LGHNA and CDR2 YSLEER.

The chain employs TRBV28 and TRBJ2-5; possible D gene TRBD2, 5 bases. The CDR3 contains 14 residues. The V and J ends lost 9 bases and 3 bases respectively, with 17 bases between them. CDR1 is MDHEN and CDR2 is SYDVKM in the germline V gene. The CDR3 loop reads CASSLASAEETQYF. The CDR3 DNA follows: TGTGCCAGTAGTCTCGCTTCAGCGGAAGAGACCCAGTACTTC. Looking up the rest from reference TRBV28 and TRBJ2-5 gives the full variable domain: DVKVTQSSRYLVKRTGEKVFLECVQDMDHENMFWYRQDPGLGLRLIYFSYDVKMKEKGDIPEGYSVSREKKERFSLILESASTNQTSMYLCASSLASAEETQYFGPGTRLLVL.

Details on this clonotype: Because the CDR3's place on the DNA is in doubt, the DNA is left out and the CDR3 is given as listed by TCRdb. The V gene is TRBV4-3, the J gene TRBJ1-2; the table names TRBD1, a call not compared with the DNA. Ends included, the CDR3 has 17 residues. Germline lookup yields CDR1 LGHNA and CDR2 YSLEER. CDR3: CVSSQDTNRVFQYGCTF.

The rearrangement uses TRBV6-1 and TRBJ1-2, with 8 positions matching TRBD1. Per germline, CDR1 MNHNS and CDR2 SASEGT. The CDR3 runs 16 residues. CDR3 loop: CASSENRDRLNYGYTF. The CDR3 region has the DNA TGTGCGAGTAGTGAAAACCGGGACAGGCTTAACTATGGCTACACCTTC.

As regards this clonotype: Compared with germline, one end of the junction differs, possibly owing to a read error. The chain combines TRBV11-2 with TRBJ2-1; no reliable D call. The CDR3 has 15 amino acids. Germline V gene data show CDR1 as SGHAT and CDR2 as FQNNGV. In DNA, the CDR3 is TGTGCCAGCAGCTCCCGGAACTGCTCCTGCAATGAGCAGTTCTTC. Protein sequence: CASSSRNCSCNEQFF.

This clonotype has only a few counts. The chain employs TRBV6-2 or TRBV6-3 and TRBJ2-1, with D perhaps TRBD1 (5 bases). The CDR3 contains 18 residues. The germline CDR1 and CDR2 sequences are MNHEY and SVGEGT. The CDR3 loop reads CVSSYLLSQGQGIDEQFF. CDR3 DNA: TGTGTCAGTAGTTACCTGCTCAGCCAAGGGCAGGGAATAGATGAGCAGTTCTTC.

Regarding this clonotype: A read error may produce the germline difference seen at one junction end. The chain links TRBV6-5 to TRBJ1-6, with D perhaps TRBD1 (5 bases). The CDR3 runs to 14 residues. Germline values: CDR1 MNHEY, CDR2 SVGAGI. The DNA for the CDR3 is TGTACCAGCGGTTACTCGCCAGGGAATTCACCCCTCCACTTT. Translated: CTSGYSPGNSPLHF.

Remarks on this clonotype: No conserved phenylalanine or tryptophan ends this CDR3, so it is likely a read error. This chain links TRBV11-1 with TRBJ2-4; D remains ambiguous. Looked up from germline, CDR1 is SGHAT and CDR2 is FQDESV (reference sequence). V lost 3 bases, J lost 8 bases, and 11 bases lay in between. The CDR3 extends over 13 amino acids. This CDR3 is CASSLNHVDIQYL. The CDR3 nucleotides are TGTGCCAGCAGCTTGAACCATGTCGACATTCAGTACCTC.

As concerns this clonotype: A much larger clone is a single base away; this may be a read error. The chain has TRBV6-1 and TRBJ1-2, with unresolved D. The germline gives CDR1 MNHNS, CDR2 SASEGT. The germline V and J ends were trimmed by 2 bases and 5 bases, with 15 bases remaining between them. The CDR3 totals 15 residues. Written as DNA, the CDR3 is TGTGCCAGCAGTGAAAGTAAGATAGGGCCTTATGGCTACACCTTC. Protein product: CASSESKIGPYGYTF.

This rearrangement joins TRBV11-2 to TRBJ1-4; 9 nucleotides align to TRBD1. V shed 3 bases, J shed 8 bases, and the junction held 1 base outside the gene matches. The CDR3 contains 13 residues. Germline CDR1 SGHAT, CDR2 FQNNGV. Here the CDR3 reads CASSFGQGEKLFF. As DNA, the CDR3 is TGTGCCAGCAGCTTTGGACAGGGGGAAAAACTGTTTTTT.

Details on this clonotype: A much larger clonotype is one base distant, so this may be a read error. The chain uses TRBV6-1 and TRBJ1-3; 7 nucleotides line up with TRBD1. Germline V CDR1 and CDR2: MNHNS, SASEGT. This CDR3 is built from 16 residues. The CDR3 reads CANSPPTGRSGNTIYF. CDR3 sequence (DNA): TGTGCCAACAGTCCACCGACAGGGAGGTCTGGAAACACCATATATTTT.

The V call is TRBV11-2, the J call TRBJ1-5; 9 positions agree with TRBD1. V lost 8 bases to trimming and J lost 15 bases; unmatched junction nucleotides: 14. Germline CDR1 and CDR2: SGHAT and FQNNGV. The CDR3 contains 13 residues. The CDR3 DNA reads TGTGCCAGCTCCCGGGACAGGGCTCAGCTCCTGCATTTT. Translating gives CASSRDRAQLLHF.

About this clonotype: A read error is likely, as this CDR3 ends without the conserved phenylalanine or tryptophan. This CDR3 reads CASNLSSGGSSYNGQFL. CDR3 nucleotides: TGTGCCAGCAACTTGTCTAGCGGGGGGAGCTCCTACAATGGGCAGTTCCTC. The genes are TRBV5-6 and TRBJ2-1; 11 bases match TRBD2. Looked up from germline, CDR1 is SGHDT and CDR2 is YYEEEE. The CDR3 has 17 residues.

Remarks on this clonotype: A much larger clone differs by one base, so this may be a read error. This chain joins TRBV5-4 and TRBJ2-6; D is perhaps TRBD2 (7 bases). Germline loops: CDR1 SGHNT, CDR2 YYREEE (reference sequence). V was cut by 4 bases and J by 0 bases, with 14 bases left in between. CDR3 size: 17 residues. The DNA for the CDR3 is TGTGCCAGCAGCATCGGGGGGCGCAGCTCTGGGGCCAACGTCCTGACTTTC. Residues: CASSIGGRSSGANVLTF.